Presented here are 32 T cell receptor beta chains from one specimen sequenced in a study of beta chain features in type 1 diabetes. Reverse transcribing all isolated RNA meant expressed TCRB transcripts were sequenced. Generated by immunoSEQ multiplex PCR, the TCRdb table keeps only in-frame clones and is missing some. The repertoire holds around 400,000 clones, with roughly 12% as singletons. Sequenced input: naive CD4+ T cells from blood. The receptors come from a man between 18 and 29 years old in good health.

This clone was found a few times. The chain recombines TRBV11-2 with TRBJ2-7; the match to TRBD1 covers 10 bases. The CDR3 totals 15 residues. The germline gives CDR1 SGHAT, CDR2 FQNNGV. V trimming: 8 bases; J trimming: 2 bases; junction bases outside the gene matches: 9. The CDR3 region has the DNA TGTGCCAGCGGACTAGACGGACAGGGGGCCTACGAGCAGTACTTC. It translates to CASGLDGQGAYEQYF.

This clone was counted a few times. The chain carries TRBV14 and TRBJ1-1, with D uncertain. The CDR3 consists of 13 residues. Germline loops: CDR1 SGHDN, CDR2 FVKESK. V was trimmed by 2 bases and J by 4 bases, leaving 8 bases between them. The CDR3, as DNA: TGTGCCAGCAGCCAACGCGAGAGCACTGAAGCTTTCTTT. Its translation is CASSQRESTEAFF.

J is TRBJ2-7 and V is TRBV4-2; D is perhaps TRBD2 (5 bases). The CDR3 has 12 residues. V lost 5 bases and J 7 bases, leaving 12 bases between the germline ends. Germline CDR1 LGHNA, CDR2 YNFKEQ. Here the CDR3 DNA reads TGTGCCAGCAGCTTGTCGGGCGGGGAGCAGTACTTC. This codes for CASSLSGGEQYF.

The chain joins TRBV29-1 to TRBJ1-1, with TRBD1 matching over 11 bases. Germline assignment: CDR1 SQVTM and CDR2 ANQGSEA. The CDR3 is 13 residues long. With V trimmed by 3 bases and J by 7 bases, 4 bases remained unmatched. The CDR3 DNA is TGCAGCGTTGAGGGACAGGGGGTGCTTGAAGCTTTCTTT. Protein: CSVEGQGVLEAFF.

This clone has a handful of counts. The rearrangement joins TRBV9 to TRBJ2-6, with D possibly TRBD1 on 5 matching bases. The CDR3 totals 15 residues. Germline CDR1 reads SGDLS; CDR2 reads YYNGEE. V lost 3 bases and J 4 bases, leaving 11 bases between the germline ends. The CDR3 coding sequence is TGTGCCAGCAGCGCCGGACACTCCGGGGCCAACGTCCTGACTTTC. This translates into CASSAGHSGANVLTF.

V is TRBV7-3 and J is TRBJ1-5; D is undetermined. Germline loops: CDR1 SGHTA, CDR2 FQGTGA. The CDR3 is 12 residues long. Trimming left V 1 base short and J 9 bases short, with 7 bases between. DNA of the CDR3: TGTGCCAGCAGCTTAAGAGATGGGCCCCAGCATTTT. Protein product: CASSLRDGPQHF.

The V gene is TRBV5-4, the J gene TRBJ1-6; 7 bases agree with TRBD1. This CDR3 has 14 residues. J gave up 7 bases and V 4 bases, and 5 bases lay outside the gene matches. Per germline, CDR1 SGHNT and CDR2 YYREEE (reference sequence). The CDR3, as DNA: TGTGCCAGCAGCCCGGGACAGACAAATTCACCCCTCCACTTT. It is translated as CASSPGQTNSPLHF.

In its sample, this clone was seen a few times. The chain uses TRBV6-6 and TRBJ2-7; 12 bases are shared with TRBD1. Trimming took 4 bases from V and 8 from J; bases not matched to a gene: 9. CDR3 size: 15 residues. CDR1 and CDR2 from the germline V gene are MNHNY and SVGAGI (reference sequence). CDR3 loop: CASSLGQGASVKQYF. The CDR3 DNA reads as TGTGCCAGCAGTTTGGGACAGGGGGCATCTGTGAAGCAGTACTTC.

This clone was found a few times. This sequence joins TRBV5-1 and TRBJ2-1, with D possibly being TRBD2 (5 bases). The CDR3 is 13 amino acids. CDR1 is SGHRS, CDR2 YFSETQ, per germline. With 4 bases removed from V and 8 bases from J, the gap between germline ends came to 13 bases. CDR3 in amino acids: CASSRRLRDEQFF. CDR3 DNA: TGCGCCAGCAGCCGCCGTCTGAGGGATGAGCAGTTCTTC.

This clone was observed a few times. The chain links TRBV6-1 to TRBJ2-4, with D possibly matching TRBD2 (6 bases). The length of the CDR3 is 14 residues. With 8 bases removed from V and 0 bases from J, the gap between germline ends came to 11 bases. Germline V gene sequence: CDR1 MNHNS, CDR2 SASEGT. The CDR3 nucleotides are TGTGCCAGCTGGACGGGACTAGCCAAAAACATTCAGTACTTC. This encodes CASWTGLAKNIQYF.

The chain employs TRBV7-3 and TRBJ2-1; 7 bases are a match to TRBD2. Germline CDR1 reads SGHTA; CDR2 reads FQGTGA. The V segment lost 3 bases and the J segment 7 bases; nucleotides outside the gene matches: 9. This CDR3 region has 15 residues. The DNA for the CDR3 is TGTGCCAGCAGCTTTTCTCCTACGGGGGGAAATGAGCAGTTCTTC. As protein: CASSFSPTGGNEQFF.

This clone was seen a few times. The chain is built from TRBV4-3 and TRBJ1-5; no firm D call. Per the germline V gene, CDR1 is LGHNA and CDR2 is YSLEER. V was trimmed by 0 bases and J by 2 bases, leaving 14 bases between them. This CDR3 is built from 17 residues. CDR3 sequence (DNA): TGCGCCAGCAGCCAAGAGTTAGTGCGAACAGGCAATCAGCCCCAGCATTTT. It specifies CASSQELVRTGNQPQHF.

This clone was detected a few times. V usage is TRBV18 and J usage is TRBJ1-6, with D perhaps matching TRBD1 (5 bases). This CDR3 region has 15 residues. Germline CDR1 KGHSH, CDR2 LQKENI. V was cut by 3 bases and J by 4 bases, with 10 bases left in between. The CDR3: CASSPAGTYNSPLHF. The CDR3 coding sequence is TGTGCCAGCTCACCGGCGGGGACTTATAATTCACCCCTCCACTTT.

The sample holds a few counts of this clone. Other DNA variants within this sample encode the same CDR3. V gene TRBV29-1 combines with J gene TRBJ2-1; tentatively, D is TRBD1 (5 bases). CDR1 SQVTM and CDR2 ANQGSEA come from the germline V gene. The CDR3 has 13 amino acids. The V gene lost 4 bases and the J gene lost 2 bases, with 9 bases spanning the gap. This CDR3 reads CSVARGTYNEQFF. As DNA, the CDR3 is TGCAGCGTTGCAAGGGGAACCTACAATGAGCAGTTCTTC.

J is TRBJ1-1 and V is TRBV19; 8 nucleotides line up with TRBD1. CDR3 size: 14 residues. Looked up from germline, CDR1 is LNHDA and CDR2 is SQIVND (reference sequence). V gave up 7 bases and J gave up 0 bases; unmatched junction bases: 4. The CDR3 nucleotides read TGTGCCAGTACCCCGGGACAGGTGAACACTGAAGCTTTCTTT. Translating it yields CASTPGQVNTEAFF.

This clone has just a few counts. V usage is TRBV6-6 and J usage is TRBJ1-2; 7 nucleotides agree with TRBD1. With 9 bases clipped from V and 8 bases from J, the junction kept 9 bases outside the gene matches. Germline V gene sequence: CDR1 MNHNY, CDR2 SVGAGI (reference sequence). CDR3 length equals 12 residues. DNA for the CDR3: TGTGCCAGTAATACACAGGGGAACGGCTACACCTTC. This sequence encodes CASNTQGNGYTF.

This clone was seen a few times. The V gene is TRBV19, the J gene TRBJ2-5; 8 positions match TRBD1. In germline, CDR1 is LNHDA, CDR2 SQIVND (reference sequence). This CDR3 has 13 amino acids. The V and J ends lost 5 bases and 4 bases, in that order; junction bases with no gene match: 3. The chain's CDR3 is CASSGQGGETQYF. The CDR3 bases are TGTGCCAGTAGTGGACAGGGCGGAGAGACCCAGTACTTC.

CDR3 region: CASSQEWDRGRNEQFF. CDR3 coding DNA: TGCGCCAGCAGCCAAGAGTGGGACAGGGGAAGAAATGAGCAGTTCTTC. The J gene is TRBJ2-1, the V gene TRBV4-3; 10 positions match TRBD1. The CDR3 is made up of 16 amino acids. The ends lost 0 bases at V and 7 bases at J; junction bases unmatched: 6. The germline CDR1 and CDR2 sequences are LGHNA and YSLEER.

The CDR3: CASRLTTSTGYTF. The CDR3 DNA reads as TGTGCCAGCAGACTAACCACATCGACTGGCTACACCTTC. This chain links TRBV2 with TRBJ1-2; D remains unclear. Germline loops: CDR1 SNHLY, CDR2 FYNNEI. The germline V and J ends were trimmed by 6 bases and 7 bases, with 15 bases remaining between them. The CDR3 contains 13 residues.

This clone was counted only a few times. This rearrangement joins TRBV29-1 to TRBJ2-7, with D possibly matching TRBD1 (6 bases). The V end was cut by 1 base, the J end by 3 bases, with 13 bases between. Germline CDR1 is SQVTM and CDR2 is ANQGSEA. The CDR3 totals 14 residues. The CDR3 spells CSVEVRGRGYEQYF. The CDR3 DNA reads TGCAGCGTTGAAGTAAGGGGGAGAGGCTACGAGCAGTACTTC.

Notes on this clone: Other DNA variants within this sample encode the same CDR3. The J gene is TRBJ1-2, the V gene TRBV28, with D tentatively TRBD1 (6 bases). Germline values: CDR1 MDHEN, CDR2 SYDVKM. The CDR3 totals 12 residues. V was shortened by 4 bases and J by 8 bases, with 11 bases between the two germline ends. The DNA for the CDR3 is TGTGCCAGCAGTTGGGGGGGCTACGGCTACACCTTC. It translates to CASSWGGYGYTF.

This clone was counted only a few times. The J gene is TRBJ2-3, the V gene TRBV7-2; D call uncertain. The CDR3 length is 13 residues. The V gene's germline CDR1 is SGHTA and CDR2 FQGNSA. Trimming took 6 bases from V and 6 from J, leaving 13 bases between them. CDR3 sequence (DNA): TGTGCCAGCAGTTTCAGGCCACCCGATACGCAGTATTTT. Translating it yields CASSFRPPDTQYF.

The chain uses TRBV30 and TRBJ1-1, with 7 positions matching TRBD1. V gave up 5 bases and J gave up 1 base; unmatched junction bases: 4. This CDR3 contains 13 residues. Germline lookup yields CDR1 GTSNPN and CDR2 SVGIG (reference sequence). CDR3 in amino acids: CAWETGRNTEAFF. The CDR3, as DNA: TGTGCCTGGGAGACAGGGCGGAACACTGAAGCTTTCTTT. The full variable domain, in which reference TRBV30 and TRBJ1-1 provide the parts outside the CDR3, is SQTIHQWPATLVQPVGSPLSLECTVEGTSNPNLYWYRQAAGRGLQLLFYSVGIGQISSEVPQNLSASRPQDRQFILSSKKLLLSDSGFYLCAWETGRNTEAFFGQGTRLTVV.

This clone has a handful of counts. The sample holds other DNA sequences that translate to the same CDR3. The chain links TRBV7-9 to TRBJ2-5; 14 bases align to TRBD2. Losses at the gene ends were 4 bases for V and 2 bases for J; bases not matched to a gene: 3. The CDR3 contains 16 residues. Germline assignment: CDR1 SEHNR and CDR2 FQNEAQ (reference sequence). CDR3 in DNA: TGTGCCAGCAGCTCCGGACTAGCGGGAGGTCAAGAGACCCAGTACTTC. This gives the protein CASSSGLAGGQETQYF.

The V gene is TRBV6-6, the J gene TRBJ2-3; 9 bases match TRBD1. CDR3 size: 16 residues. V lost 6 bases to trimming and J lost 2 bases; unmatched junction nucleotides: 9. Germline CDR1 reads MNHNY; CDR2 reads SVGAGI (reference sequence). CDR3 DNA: TGTGCCAGCAGGGCACCGGGACAGGGAAACACAGATACGCAGTATTTT. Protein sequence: CASRAPGQGNTDTQYF.

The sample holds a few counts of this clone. The CDR3 here is CAWSDNDTGELFF. The DNA of the CDR3 is TGTGCCTGGAGTGATAATGACACCGGGGAGCTGTTTTTT. This chain links TRBV30 with TRBJ2-2; D gene uncertain. Germline V gives CDR1 GTSNPN, CDR2 SVGIG (reference sequence). Trimming took off 1 base at V and 3 bases at J, with 6 bases between the two ends. There are 13 residues in the CDR3. Full variable domain (remainder filled in from reference TRBV30 and TRBJ2-2): SQTIHQWPATLVQPVGSPLSLECTVEGTSNPNLYWYRQAAGRGLQLLFYSVGIGQISSEVPQNLSASRPQDRQFILSSKKLLLSDSGFYLCAWSDNDTGELFFGEGSRLTVL.

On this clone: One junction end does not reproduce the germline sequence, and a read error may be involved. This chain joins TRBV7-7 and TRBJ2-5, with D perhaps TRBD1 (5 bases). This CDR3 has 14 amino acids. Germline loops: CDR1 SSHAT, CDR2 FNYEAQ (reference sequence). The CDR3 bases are TGTGCTAGCAGCTCCGACAGAAACCAAGAGACCCAGTACTTC. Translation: CASSSDRNQETQYF.

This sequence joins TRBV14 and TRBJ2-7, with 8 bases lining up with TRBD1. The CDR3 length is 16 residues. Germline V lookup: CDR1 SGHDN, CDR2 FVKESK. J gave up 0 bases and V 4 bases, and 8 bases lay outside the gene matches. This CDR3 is CASSRPGQGSSYEQYF. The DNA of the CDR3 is TGTGCCAGCAGCCGCCCCGGACAGGGATCCTCCTACGAGCAGTACTTC. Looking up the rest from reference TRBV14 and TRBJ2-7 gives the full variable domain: EAGVTQFPSHSVIEKGQTVTLRCDPISGHDNLYWYRRVMGKEIKFLLHFVKESKQDESGMPNNRFLAERTGGTYSTLKVQPAELEDSGVYFCASSRPGQGSSYEQYFGPGTRLTVT.

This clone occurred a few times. The CDR3 DNA follows: TGTGCCAGCTCACCACTGGCTAGCGGACTCTCCTACAATGAGCAGTTCTTC. This codes for CASSPLASGLSYNEQFF. V gene TRBV18 combines with J gene TRBJ2-1; 7 nucleotides line up with TRBD2. Trimming removed 1 base from V and 0 bases from J; junction bases left unmatched: 6. The CDR3 length is 17 residues. CDR1 and CDR2 from the germline V gene are KGHSH and LQKENI.

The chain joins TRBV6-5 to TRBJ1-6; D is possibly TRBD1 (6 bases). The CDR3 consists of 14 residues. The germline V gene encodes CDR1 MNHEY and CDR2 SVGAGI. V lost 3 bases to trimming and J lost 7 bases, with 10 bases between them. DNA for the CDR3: TGTGCCAGCAGTTATCAGGGGAGCAATTCACCCCTCCACTTT. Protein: CASSYQGSNSPLHF.

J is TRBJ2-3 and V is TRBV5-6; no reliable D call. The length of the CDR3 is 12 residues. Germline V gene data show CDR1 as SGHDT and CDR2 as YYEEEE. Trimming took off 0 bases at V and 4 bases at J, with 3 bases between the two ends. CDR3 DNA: TGTGCCAGCAGCTTGGTATCAGATACGCAGTATTTT. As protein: CASSLVSDTQYF.

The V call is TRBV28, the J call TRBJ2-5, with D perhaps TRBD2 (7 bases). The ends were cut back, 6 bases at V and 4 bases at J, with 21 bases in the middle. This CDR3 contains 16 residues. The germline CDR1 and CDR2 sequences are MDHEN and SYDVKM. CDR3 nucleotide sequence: TGTGCCAGCAGGCAGGGGAGGGGATCAGCCAGAGAGACCCAGTACTTC. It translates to CASRQGRGSARETQYF.